This is a list of T cell receptor beta chains from one sample in a study of T cell repertoires in cytomegalovirus infection. MiXCR, run by TCRdb on the reads, gives a single entry per CDR3 protein. The sample consists of about 120,000 distinct CDR3 sequences, about 9.4% of them appearing once. These TCRs are of unknown antigen specificity. The specimen was PBMCs, sequenced either directly or after in vitro stimulation (not recorded which). These receptors were obtained from a human donor in good health (CMV status not recorded). Some clones in this sample may be carry-over from other donors' samples. The CDR3 runs from the conserved cysteine through the conserved F or W. Fields, in order: V gene, clone size, J gene, CDR3 protein. The size of a clone is reported for some rows only, either as once, few or many, or as a class for expanded clones.

TRBV7-9,many,TRBJ2-1,CASSFRGGLAGDIQFF
TRBV5-1,-,TRBJ2-6,CASSSGPSSGANVLTF
TRBV7-2,many,TRBJ2-7,CASSSHGASYEQYF
TRBV6-5,many,TRBJ2-3,CASTGVASGRDLDTQYF
TRBV19,few,TRBJ2-1,CASNSLTGLENEQFF
TRBV12-3/TRBV12-4,many,TRBJ1-2,CASSPQVSGYTF
TRBV7-8,many,TRBJ1-5,CASSLKSYSNQPQHF
TRBV24-1,many,TRBJ2-1,CATSVDRDRVHEQFF
TRBV11-2,few,TRBJ1-2,CASSWTGEVNGYTF
TRBV7-8,many,TRBJ2-4,CASSLVATGPGIQYF
TRBV15,few,TRBJ1-1,CATSRDWASTNTEAFF
TRBV4-3,few,TRBJ2-5,CASSQAEAGVVWEHQETQYF
TRBV2,-,TRBJ1-5,CASSVTRGDQPQHF
TRBV6-5,few,TRBJ2-3,CASSSRGPETDTQYF
TRBV28,few,TRBJ1-1,CASSFADTNTEAFF
TRBV12-3/TRBV12-4,many,TRBJ1-1,CASSKGGEAFF
TRBV7-2,few,TRBJ2-6,CASSLDPYSLTGANVLTF
TRBV13,many,TRBJ1-1,CASSPQLVTGSGTEAFF
TRBV20-1,few,TRBJ2-1,CSARSGGNEQFF
TRBV28,many,TRBJ2-3,CASLLPGQGKSQYF
TRBV20-1,many,TRBJ2-3,CSASGRAGTDTQYF
TRBV12-3/TRBV12-4,few,TRBJ2-7,CASSRGRAYEQYF
TRBV7-2,many,TRBJ1-5,CASSLGLRGGNQPQHF
TRBV10-3,-,TRBJ1-1,CAISEYENTEAFF
TRBV12-3/TRBV12-4,few,TRBJ2-7,CASSRYTETYEQYF
TRBV6-5,-,TRBJ2-3,CASSRDQSSSTDTQYF
TRBV12-3/TRBV12-4,many,TRBJ2-1,CASSSSGSRDEQFF
TRBV7-8,many,TRBJ2-3,CASRTSGTTDTQYF
TRBV20-1,-,TRBJ2-4,CSAGRLIKDIQYF
TRBV7-2,many,TRBJ1-3,CASSRQVSGNTIYF
TRBV6-2/TRBV6-3,few,TRBJ1-5,CASSVTLVGSQPQHF
TRBV7-2,many,TRBJ1-3,CASSLEPGDRGRSGNTIYF
TRBV30,-,TRBJ2-5,CAWNVAGFKETQYF
TRBV3-1,few,TRBJ2-5,CASSPGQALQETQYF
TRBV12-5,-,TRBJ1-5,CASGLAGDQPQHF
TRBV7-6,-,TRBJ2-2,CASSLLTSGYGWSTGELFF
TRBV24-1,few,TRBJ2-1,CATSPPGLAGGVQFF
TRBV20-1,few,TRBJ2-5,CSATRGQGTQYF
TRBV7-2,many,TRBJ1-2,CASSSQDVDGYTF
TRBV9,few,TRBJ2-7,CASSPEQGRAAYEQYF
TRBV6-2/TRBV6-3,-,TRBJ1-1,CASREEGAEAFF
TRBV28,few,TRBJ1-2,CASSSRARGTYGYTF
TRBV12-3/TRBV12-4,-,TRBJ2-6,CASSPYAGLARGANVLTF
TRBV5-7,many,TRBJ1-5,CASSTQSTVNQPQHF
TRBV7-9,-,TRBJ1-1,CASSLETGRGNTEAFF
TRBV7-9,few,TRBJ1-1,CASSFTAIEAFF
TRBV6-2/TRBV6-3,-,TRBJ2-1,CASSYSGGGGSGQFF